The 23 T cell receptor beta chains reported below all come from one sample, sequenced in a study of blood T cell repertoires in COVID-19. This table comes from immunoSEQ multiplex PCR, and its TCRdb copy is limited to in-frame clones, with some not included. The sample holds about 240,000 clones, approximately 90% seen once. The sample was peripheral blood. These TCRs come from a man between 60 and 75 years old who had recovered from COVID-19.

CDR3 protein: CASRSTGVYGYTF. CDR3 nucleotides: TGTGCCAGCAGGTCGACAGGGGTCTATGGCTACACCTTC. The rearrangement joins TRBV2 to TRBJ1-2; TRBD1 matches at 8 bases. J was trimmed by 4 bases and V by 6 bases; bases with no gene match: 4. There are 13 residues in the CDR3. Germline V CDR1 and CDR2: SNHLY, FYNNEI.

The rearrangement links TRBV6-1 to TRBJ2-7, with TRBD2 identical over 8 bases. The CDR3 extends over 15 amino acids. V dropped 3 bases and J dropped 0; count of bases not matched to a gene: 4. CDR1 MNHNS and CDR2 SASEGT come from the germline V gene. The chain's CDR3 is CASSEGAGGSYEQYV. CDR3 DNA: TGTGCCAGCAGTGAGGGGGCGGGGGGCTCCTACGAGCAGTACGTC.

J is TRBJ2-3 and V is TRBV5-1, with TRBD2 matching over 9 bases. The J segment lost 6 bases and the V segment lost 7 bases, leaving 18 bases of the junction unmatched. The CDR3 is made up of 17 amino acids. Germline V gives CDR1 SGHRS, CDR2 YFSETQ. CDR3: CASRFRTSGGPWDTQYF. CDR3 nucleotide sequence: TGCGCCAGCCGTTTCCGGACCAGCGGGGGGCCCTGGGATACGCAGTATTTT.

This CDR3 reads CASSIWQGVTETQYF. As DNA, the CDR3 is TGTGCCAGTAGTATATGGCAGGGTGTAACAGAGACCCAGTACTTC. The chain recombines TRBV19 with TRBJ2-5, with D possibly TRBD1 on 5 matching bases. Germline loops: CDR1 LNHDA, CDR2 SQIVND (reference sequence). This CDR3 has 15 residues. Trimming left V 2 bases short and J 4 bases short, with 14 bases between.

V gene TRBV6-5 combines with J gene TRBJ1-3, with 7 bases that match TRBD1. The CDR3 is 13 amino acids. V trimming: 9 bases; J trimming: 2 bases; junction bases outside the gene matches: 4. Germline CDR1 MNHEY, CDR2 SVGAGI. The CDR3 DNA reads as TGTGCCAGGGCTACAGGGGCTGGAAACACCATATATTTT. Protein product: CARATGAGNTIYF.

The chain employs TRBV6-5 and TRBJ1-2, with a tentative D call TRBD1 (6 bases). Germline V lookup: CDR1 MNHEY, CDR2 SVGAGI. The CDR3 loop spans 16 amino acids. Trimming took 6 bases from V and 3 from J, leaving 20 bases between them. CDR3 sequence: CASRYIGTGPYYGYTF. DNA of the CDR3: TGTGCCAGCAGATACATCGGAACAGGGCCCTACTATGGCTACACCTTC.

The V call is TRBV5-8, the J call TRBJ2-7; D remains unclear. The V and J ends lost 2 bases and 2 bases respectively, with 14 bases between them. The CDR3 length is 15 residues. Germline assignment: CDR1 SGHTS and CDR2 YDEGEE. CDR3 nucleotide sequence: TGTGCCAGCAGCTTCTCTTCAGTGCTTGCCTACGAGCAGTACGTC. It is translated as CASSFSSVLAYEQYV.

The rearrangement links TRBV24-1 to TRBJ2-1; 11 nucleotides agree with TRBD2. Trimming took 1 base from V and 9 from J; bases not matched to a gene: 10. This CDR3 comprises 17 residues. Germline CDR1 reads KGHDR; CDR2 reads SFDVKD. The CDR3 nucleotides are TGTGCCACCAGTGATTTTAGTTCTAGCGGGGGGTGGGGTGAGCAGTTCTTC. Protein product: CATSDFSSSGGWGEQFF.

V and J are TRBV25-1 and TRBJ1-3, with 10 nucleotides matching TRBD1. The CDR3 contains 14 residues. Germline values: CDR1 MGHDK, CDR2 SYGVNS. With 7 bases clipped from V and 2 bases from J, the junction kept 2 bases outside the gene matches. CDR3 residues: CASTGTGAGNTIYF. The DNA for the CDR3 is TGTGCCAGCACCGGGACAGGGGCTGGAAACACCATATATTTT.

The J gene is TRBJ2-5, the V gene TRBV7-9; D not certain. Germline-derived CDR1 and CDR2 are SEHNR and FQNEAQ (reference sequence). The ends were cut back, 1 base at V and 5 bases at J, with 11 bases in the middle. The CDR3 is 14 residues long. CDR3 nucleotides: TGTGCCAGCAGCTTAGGGGCTGGGCCGGAGACCCAGTACTTC. Its protein is CASSLGAGPETQYF.

The J gene is TRBJ2-3, the V gene TRBV4-2, with 11 nucleotides matching TRBD2. The CDR3 consists of 20 residues. The V segment lost 3 bases and the J segment 0 bases; nucleotides outside the gene matches: 14. Germline assignment: CDR1 LGHNA and CDR2 YNFKEQ. This CDR3 is CASSQDGLAGSYDSTDTQYF. For the CDR3, the DNA is TGTGCCAGCAGCCAGGACGGACTAGCGGGTTCCTACGATAGCACAGATACGCAGTATTTT.

The V gene is TRBV19, the J gene TRBJ1-2; 8 positions agree with TRBD1. The J segment lost 8 bases and the V segment lost 6 bases, leaving 5 bases of the junction unmatched. Germline V gene sequence: CDR1 LNHDA, CDR2 SQIVND (reference sequence). There are 12 residues in the CDR3. Here the CDR3 DNA reads TGTGCCAGTAGGGACAGGGAACGAGGCTACACCTTC. Translating gives CASRDRERGYTF.

J is TRBJ2-1 and V is TRBV5-1; TRBD1 matches 8 bases. V dropped 4 bases and J dropped 1; count of bases not matched to a gene: 7. The CDR3 covers 16 residues. Per the germline V gene, CDR1 is SGHRS and CDR2 is YFSETQ. CDR3 residues: CASSPITGGSYNEQFF. CDR3 nucleotides: TGCGCCAGCAGCCCTATCACAGGGGGGTCCTACAATGAGCAGTTCTTC.

The chain is built from TRBV10-1 and TRBJ2-3, with 8 bases matching TRBD2. Trimming took 4 bases from V and 8 from J; bases not matched to a gene: 17. This CDR3 is 17 amino acids long. From germline, CDR1 is WNHNN and CDR2 SYGVQD (reference sequence). CDR3 loop: CASSALLRGGGPGTQYF. CDR3 nucleotide sequence: TGCGCCAGCAGTGCCCTTCTTCGGGGGGGCGGGCCCGGTACGCAGTATTTT.

The chain uses TRBV6-1 and TRBJ2-3, with a tentative D call TRBD2 (6 bases). The CDR3 is made up of 14 amino acids. CDR1 is MNHNS and CDR2 is SASEGT in the germline V gene. Trimming took 0 bases from V and 7 from J, leaving 11 bases between them. As DNA, the CDR3 is TGTGCCAGCAGTGAAGCGGGGGGTAGTAATACGCAGTATTTT. It translates to CASSEAGGSNTQYF.

Only one count was recorded for this clone. The chain uses TRBV27 and TRBJ2-3, with 10 bases identical to TRBD2. Trimming cost V 6 bases and J 5 bases; bases outside gene matches: 2. This CDR3 comprises 13 residues. Per germline, CDR1 MNHEY and CDR2 SMNVEV (reference sequence). As DNA, the CDR3 is TGTGCCAGCAGACTAGCGGGGAGAGATACGCAGTATTTT. Its protein product is CASRLAGRDTQYF.

This clone has a single count. J is TRBJ2-2 and V is TRBV7-9; possible D gene TRBD2, 5 bases. CDR3 length equals 15 residues. With 7 bases removed from V and 1 base from J, the gap between germline ends came to 13 bases. The germline CDR1 and CDR2 sequences are SEHNR and FQNEAQ (reference sequence). The CDR3 region is CASTRRGENTGELFF. Here the CDR3 DNA reads TGTGCCAGCACCCGACGGGGAGAGAACACCGGGGAGCTGTTTTTT.

This chain joins TRBV6-1 and TRBJ1-1, with D uncertain. From germline, CDR1 is MNHNS and CDR2 SASEGT. The CDR3 loop spans 15 amino acids. V was pared by 8 bases and J by 0 bases, with 16 bases between. CDR3 nucleotides: TGTGCCAGCTCTTATTCTCAGTTGATGAACACTGAAGCTTTCTTT. It is translated as CASSYSQLMNTEAFF.

The genes are TRBV13 and TRBJ2-3, with 8 bases identical to TRBD2. With 5 bases clipped from V and 8 bases from J, the junction kept 21 bases outside the gene matches. The CDR3 sequence is 18 residues long. Germline CDR1 is PRHDT and CDR2 is FYEKMQ (reference sequence). The CDR3 sequence is CASSPPRGRGAPGGTQYF. The CDR3 region has the DNA TGTGCCAGCAGCCCCCCCCGGGGGCGGGGGGCCCCCGGGGGTACGCAGTATTTT.

The rearrangement joins TRBV6-4 to TRBJ2-3; TRBD2 matches at 7 bases. V was clipped by 3 bases and J by 1 base; unmatched bases: 4. This CDR3 has 15 amino acids. CDR1 is MRHNA and CDR2 is SNTAGT in the germline V gene. The CDR3 loop is CASSEILAGTDTQYF. The CDR3 DNA follows: TGTGCCAGCAGTGAAATTCTAGCGGGCACAGATACGCAGTATTTT.

The rearrangement links TRBV19 to TRBJ1-6, with 9 positions matching TRBD1. The germline V gene encodes CDR1 LNHDA and CDR2 SQIVND (reference sequence). With 9 bases clipped from V and 7 bases from J, the junction kept 7 bases outside the gene matches. The CDR3 sequence is 14 residues long. The CDR3 region has the DNA TGTGCCAGCGAATCCGGGACAGGGAATTCACCCCTCCACTTT. Amino acid sequence: CASESGTGNSPLHF.

Worth noting for this clone: One end of the junction does not line up with germline, which may come from a read error. DNA of the CDR3: TGCGCCAGCAGCCCAATCACCGGGACAGCCTCCCACGAGCAGTACTTC. It is translated as CASSPITGTASHEQYF. The V gene is TRBV5-1, the J gene TRBJ2-7, with 7 bases aligning to TRBD1. Germline V gene data show CDR1 as SGHRS and CDR2 as YFSETQ. The CDR3 has 16 residues.

This clone has just a few counts. The chain combines TRBV5-6 with TRBJ1-5; possibly TRBD1 for D (5 bases). CDR1 is SGHDT and CDR2 is YYEEEE in the germline V gene. The length of the CDR3 is 14 residues. V dropped 2 bases and J dropped 5 bases, with 11 bases sitting between them. The CDR3 sequence is CASSLTGAYQPQHF. The DNA for the CDR3 is TGTGCCAGCAGCTTAACTGGGGCCTATCAGCCCCAGCATTTT. The whole variable domain, filled in from reference TRBV5-6 and TRBJ1-5, reads DAGVTQSPTHLIKTRGQQVTLRCSPKSGHDTVSWYQQALGQGPQFIFQYYEEEERQRGNFPDRFSGHQFPNYSSELNVNALLLGDSALYLCASSLTGAYQPQHFGDGTRLSIL.